Below are 8 T cell receptor beta chains sequenced from a single sample in a study of blood T cell repertoires in COVID-19. Method: immunoSEQ multiplex PCR; TCRdb's copy keeps in-frame clones and lacks some. The table lists approximately 190,000 clones, 90% of them singletons. The sample consisted of peripheral blood. All receptors derive from a man aged 45 to 65 with acute or convalescent COVID-19.

The V and J genes are TRBV3-1 (or the pseudogene TRBV3-2) and TRBJ1-6; D perhaps matches TRBD1 (5 bases). CDR3 size: 16 residues. The germline gives CDR1 LGHDT, CDR2 YNNKEL (reference sequence). The germline V and J ends were trimmed by 0 bases and 5 bases, with 11 bases remaining between them. The DNA for the CDR3 is TGTGCCAGCAGCCAAGATGTAGCAGGGAATAATTCACCCCTCCACTTT. Translation gives CASSQDVAGNNSPLHF.

The chain uses TRBV29-1 and TRBJ2-3, with 11 bases identical to TRBD2. The CDR3 has 15 amino acids. Germline V lookup: CDR1 SQVTM, CDR2 ANQGSEA. After removal of 4 bases from V and 4 bases from J, the junction contained 7 bases not matched to a gene. This CDR3 is CSVGGLAAASDTQYF. In DNA form, the CDR3 reads TGCAGCGTTGGGGGACTAGCGGCGGCCTCAGATACGCAGTATTTT.

The chain couples TRBV6-5 to TRBJ2-2, with 7 bases identical to TRBD2. The ends lost 5 bases at V and 6 bases at J; junction bases unmatched: 6. There are 14 residues in the CDR3. CDR1 is MNHEY and CDR2 is SVGAGI in the germline V gene. Here the CDR3 reads CASSLRREAGELFF. The CDR3 bases are TGTGCCAGCAGTCTAAGACGGGAGGCCGGGGAGCTGTTTTTT.

This sequence joins TRBV5-6 and TRBJ2-4, with D perhaps TRBD1 (5 bases). The CDR3 extends over 13 amino acids. The germline CDR1 and CDR2 sequences are SGHDT and YYEEEE. V was shortened by 5 bases and J by 1 base, with 7 bases between the two germline ends. The CDR3 DNA reads TGTGCCAGCAGGCCAGGGGCCAAAAACATTCAGTACTTC. Translating gives CASRPGAKNIQYF.

This chain uses TRBV3-1 (or the pseudogene TRBV3-2) with TRBJ2-7; TRBD2 matches at 11 bases. The CDR3 sequence is 15 residues long. Unmatched junction bases numbered 6, after V lost 5 bases and J lost 3 bases. The germline V gene encodes CDR1 LGHDT and CDR2 YNNKEL (reference sequence). CDR3 sequence: CASSRGTSGNYEQYF. Written as DNA, the CDR3 is TGTGCCAGCAGCAGGGGGACTAGCGGTAACTACGAGCAGTACTTC.

V and J are TRBV28 and TRBJ2-7; perhaps TRBD1 as D (6 bases). The germline CDR1 and CDR2 sequences are MDHEN and SYDVKM. The CDR3 runs to 15 residues. The CDR3 DNA follows: TGTGCCAGCAGCCCCCCAAGGACAGTAACCTACGAGCAGTGCGTC. Translating gives CASSPPRTVTYEQCV.

This rearrangement joins TRBV7-9 to TRBJ2-5; TRBD1 aligns across 10 bases. The V segment lost 5 bases and the J segment 5 bases; nucleotides outside the gene matches: 8. CDR1 SEHNR and CDR2 FQNEAQ come from the germline V gene (reference sequence). The length of the CDR3 is 15 residues. The CDR3 DNA is TGTGCCAGCAGCCGGACAGGGGGTCATCTTGAGACCCAGTACTTC. Translating it yields CASSRTGGHLETQYF.

On this clone itself: One end of the junction fails to match germline, which may point to a read error. The chain employs TRBV30 and TRBJ2-1; 7 bases align to TRBD2. The CDR3 loop spans 13 amino acids. Germline CDR1 GTSNPN, CDR2 SVGIG (reference sequence). The CDR3 loop reads CAWSSYREATKIF. The CDR3 DNA reads TGTGCCTGGAGTTCCTACCGGGAGGCCACCAAGATCTTC.